The clone carrying this T cell receptor beta chain showed up just a few times. Its target is unknown. The data originate from a study of cytomegalovirus exposure and HLA in healthy donors. CDR1 SQVTM and CDR2 ANQGSEA come from the germline V gene. This CDR3 region has 14 residues. Unmatched junction bases numbered 8, after V lost 6 bases and J lost 5 bases. The PCR ran on 60 Vbeta and 13 Jbeta primers. The table came from immunoSEQ multiplex PCR; TCRdb's copy has only in-frame clones and leaves some out. The sample records 120,000 or so clones, roughly 18% being singletons. Study results and caveats: In presence/absence analyses, roughly uniform sequencing depth across donors was assumed.

The chain carries TRBV29-1 and TRBJ2-2; 8 positions match TRBD1. The source material was PBMCs. The receptor's source is a female donor in good health and CMV-seropositive. CDR3 DNA sequence: TGCAGCGTACTACAGGGGGTAGATACCGGGGAGCTGTTTTTT. Amino acids: CSVLQGVDTGELFF.